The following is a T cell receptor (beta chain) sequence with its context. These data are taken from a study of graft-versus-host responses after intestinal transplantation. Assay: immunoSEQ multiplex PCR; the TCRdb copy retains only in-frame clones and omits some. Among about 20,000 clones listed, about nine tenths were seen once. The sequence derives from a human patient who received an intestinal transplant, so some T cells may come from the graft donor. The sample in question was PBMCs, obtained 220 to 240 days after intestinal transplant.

The CDR3 DNA sequence: TGTGCCAGCATCAGGCCGAACACCGGGGAGCTGTTTTTT. This encodes CASIRPNTGELFF. The chain carries TRBV6-5 and TRBJ2-2, with D unresolved. The CDR3 consists of 13 residues. Germline CDR1 MNHEY, CDR2 SVGAGI. The V and J ends lost 7 bases and 0 bases respectively, with 6 bases between them.